This TCR beta chain was identified in a study of T cell responses to AZD1222 COVID-19 vaccine. Points from the study as a whole: Reports indicate that nearly half of spike-specific TCRs are directed at unmutated variant regions. Just 6 or 7 AZD1222 recipients were seropositive at baseline. Vaccine-associated CD4 TCRs ranged over spike, dominating at 160-218 and 743-854. Clonal diversity was possibly underestimated; the donors were predominantly white British and more often female.

In its sample, this clone was seen a few times. No antigen is known for it. Profiled with immunoSEQ multiplex PCR; TCRdb holds only in-frame clones, not every one. The sample shows some 140,000 clones, 88% of them seen only once. CDR1 and CDR2 (germline): SNHLY, FYNNEI. V gave up 2 bases and J gave up 1 base, with 18 bases separating them. This CDR3 is built from 17 residues. The source was peripheral blood, collected on day 0 of AZD1222 vaccination. This sequence was found in an adult in good health. This chain links TRBV2 with TRBJ2-7; D might be TRBD1 (6 bases). For the CDR3, the DNA is TGTGCCAGCAGTGAATGGGCGGCCAGGGGAACTTCCTACGAGCAGTACTTC. Protein: CASSEWAARGTSYEQYF.